This T cell receptor beta chain was obtained from a study of blood T cell repertoires in COVID-19. Study context: The origin of the acute and convalescent COVID-19 samples was the United States, Italy and Spain. T cells, B-cell-depleted T cells, or PBMCs provided the cDNA or gDNA that served as material.

Study processing details: Nucleated cell number was recorded as an estimate derived from reference gene primer amplification. The method was immunoSEQ multiplex PCR; TCRdb's version includes in-frame clones alone and lacks a portion of them. Clone size and V and J calls were adopted from that table, with D and trimming inferred from the DNA. The sample comprises roughly 68,000 clones, approximately 88% of which are singletons, and 6.4% rests with the top ten. The receptor was isolated from a woman between 65 and 79 years old with acute or convalescent COVID-19. Sequencing was carried out using peripheral blood.

CDR3 bases: TGTGCCAGCAGTGACCCGGGAGTGCGGAACACTGAAGCTTTCTTT. This codes for CASSDPGVRNTEAFF. The genes are TRBV6-2 or TRBV6-3 and TRBJ1-1; D unresolved. This CDR3 region has 15 residues. Trimming removed 5 bases from V and 1 base from J, with 14 bases in between. Looked up from germline, CDR1 is MNHEY and CDR2 is SVGEGT.